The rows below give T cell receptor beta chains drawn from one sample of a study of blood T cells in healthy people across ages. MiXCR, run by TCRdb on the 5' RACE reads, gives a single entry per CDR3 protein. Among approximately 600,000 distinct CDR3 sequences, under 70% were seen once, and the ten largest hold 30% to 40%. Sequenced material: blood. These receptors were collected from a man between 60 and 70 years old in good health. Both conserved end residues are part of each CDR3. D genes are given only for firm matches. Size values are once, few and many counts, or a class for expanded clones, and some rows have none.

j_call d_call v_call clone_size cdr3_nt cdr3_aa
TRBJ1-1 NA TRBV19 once TGTGCCAGTAGCCCATATCGGGGTAGTTTGACTGAAGCTTTCTTT CASSPYRGSLTEAFF
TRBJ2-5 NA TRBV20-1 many TGCAGTGCTAGTTATGGGGAGACCCAGTACTTC CSASYGETQYF
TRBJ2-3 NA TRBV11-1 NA TGTGCCAGCAGCTTAGTGGGCGCCCCGTTAACAGATACGCAGTATTTT CASSLVGAPLTDTQYF
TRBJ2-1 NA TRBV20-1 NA TGCAGTGCCCAGACCCCGAGCTCCTACAATGAGCAGTTCTTC CSAQTPSSYNEQFF
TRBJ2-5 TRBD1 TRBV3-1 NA TGTGCCAGCAGCCAAGGTGGGACAGTCGGGACCCAGTACTTC CASSQGGTVGTQYF
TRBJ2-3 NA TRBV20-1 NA TGCAGTGCCGCGGGACCGAGCACAGATACGCAGTATTTT CSAAGPSTDTQYF
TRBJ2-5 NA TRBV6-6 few TGTGCCAGCAGTACCCCCGGGGATCAAGAGACCCAGTACTTC CASSTPGDQETQYF
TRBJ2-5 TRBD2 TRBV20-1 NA TGCAGTGCTAGAGCCGGACTAGCGGGGGGGGAGACCCAGTACTTC CSARAGLAGGETQYF
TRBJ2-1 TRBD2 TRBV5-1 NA TGCGCCAGCAGCTTGGTGGCTAGCGGACTCAATGAGCAGTTCTTC CASSLVASGLNEQFF
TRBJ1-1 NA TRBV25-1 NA TGTGCCAGCAGTGAACAGGGTATCGGCACTGAAGCTTTCTTT CASSEQGIGTEAFF